The present T cell receptor beta chain was sequenced within a study of PD-1 blockade in classical Hodgkin lymphoma (dated by TCRdb to 2020 to 2021). For the study in its entirety: Nivolumab dosing was 3 mg/kg intravenously every 2 weeks, continuing until either disease progression or unacceptable toxicity. The study used CyTOF and TCR beta sequencing to define a peripheral blood immune signature of response to PD-1 blockade in classical Hodgkin lymphoma. Broader findings and caveats from the paper: The study was limited to a single clinical trial cohort, and causes of repertoire differences, possibly disease activity or prior therapy, remained undefined. By C4D1, a significant rise was seen in CD4+ TCR diversity but not in CD8+ TCR diversity (p=0.0027 vs p=0.16), and the rise was most apparent among complete responders (p=0.02). Trial patients with a complete response had baseline diversity similar to that of newly diagnosed patients, while partial responders and progressors had significantly lower diversity. Lower diversity was observed in patients in whom nivolumab was started less than 1 year after ASCT, and these patients were excluded from later analyses so that confounding by immune reconstitution would be avoided. Baseline TCR diversity was reported as lower in newly diagnosed patients than in healthy donors, and lower still in relapsed/refractory patients.

Interpreted using the paper, the time point label stands for: cycle 4 day 1 (C4D1), after less than seven weeks of nivolumab. All trial patients had relapsed after autologous stem cell transplantation, with cohorts A, B and C differing in prior brentuximab vedotin exposure. A total of fewer than 65 patients with relapsed/refractory classical Hodgkin lymphoma made up the trial cohort, and each patient's best overall response was complete response, partial response or progressive disease. Trial patients were treated with single-agent nivolumab in the multi-cohort phase II CheckMate 205 trial. An independent review committee assessed best overall response using the 2007 International Working Group response criteria. Trial PBMCs were collected just before the start of nivolumab (C1D1) and during therapy at cycle 2 day 1 and cycle 4 day 1. Peripheral blood was collected in 8 mL Vacutainer Cell Preparation Tubes, from which PBMCs were isolated by centrifugation and then cryopreserved.

As for this clone: Its antigen remains undetermined. No per-base quality is available; no much larger clone lies one base away.

Genomic DNA was isolated using the Qiagen DNeasy kit from unsorted PBMCs as well as from negatively selected CD4+ and CD8+ fractions. TCR beta CDR3 regions were amplified by immunoSEQ multiplex PCR using primers annealing to V and J segments. A synthetic immune receptor repertoire was used to minimize amplification bias, and any remaining bias was removed computationally after sequencing. The authors processed their data as follows. Custom Python scripts were used to quantify repertoire diversity as the Shannon entropy index. Unsorted, CD4+ and CD8+ repertoires were analyzed separately, except in combined analyses where CD4+ and CD8+ sequences were merged in silico. A clone was considered expanded if an increase in frequency of at least 2-fold after treatment relative to C1D1 was found, and a pseudocount of 0.5 was applied to clones undetected at baseline. Singleton clones were defined as clones with 0 or 1 copy at C1D1, and non-singleton clones were defined as clones with 2 or more copies. Clones expanded in unsorted samples were annotated as CD4+, CD8+ or unknown by matching protein sequences in sorted samples from the same patient. Diversity changes from C1D1 to C4D1 were tested in paired samples using Wilcoxon tests. This is the immuneACCESS table as TCRdb keeps it, with only in-frame sequences that have V and J called. A part of the clones is gone; compared with another copy, unresolved V genes explain less than half, and the rest is unexplained. From that table come the V and J calls and clone size; the DNA was used to work out D and trimming. Present in this sample are 80,000 to 100,000 clones, 85% to 95% of which were seen just once. Jointly, the top ten make up roughly 1.9% of the sample.

The cysteine opens and the phenylalanine closes a CDR3 of 14 amino acids. The entry retains the CDR3 DNA only, 42 bases that are in frame from base 1. CDR1 and CDR2 are drawn from the germline V gene: SNHLY, FYNNEI. V and J are trimmed by 9 bases and 2 bases, and the gene matches miss 6 bases of the junction. The specimen was peripheral blood mononuclear cells (PBMCs), collected before the fourth cycle of nivolumab. The receptor comes from a human donor with classical Hodgkin lymphoma. The chain is assembled from TRBV2 and TRBJ2-1, with 8 middle bases fitting TRBD1. The nucleotide sequence reads as follows: TGTGCCAGGGGGGCGGACAGGGCCTACAATGAGCAGTTCTTC. Its product reads: CARGADRAYNEQFF.